The 17 T cell receptor beta chains given below trace back to one sample, sequenced in a study of OX40 agonist ivuxolimab in advanced cancers. Sequenced by immunoSEQ multiplex PCR; TCRdb stores in-frame clones only, minus some. Here the sample spans approximately 70,000 clones, around 82% being singletons. The sample was CD4+ or CD8+ T cells sorted from blood, taken in a trial of the OX40 agonist ivuxolimab. The receptors shown here come from an adult with an advanced solid tumor such as melanoma, head and neck, liver or kidney cancer.

This chain uses TRBV6-5 with TRBJ1-6, with D uncertain. This CDR3 comprises 14 residues. The germline V gene encodes CDR1 MNHEY and CDR2 SVGAGI. Trimming shortened V by 6 bases and J by 10 bases, and 16 bases separated the two germline ends. The CDR3 region has the DNA TGTGCCAGCAGACCTGGACGGACTGGGTCACCCCTCCACTTT. This gives the protein CASRPGRTGSPLHF.

This clone showed up just a few times. The chain employs TRBV27 and TRBJ2-7; TRBD2 is a possible D gene (5 bases). The V and J ends lost 2 bases and 3 bases respectively, with 8 bases between them. The CDR3 runs to 13 residues. CDR1 is MNHEY, CDR2 SMNVEV, per germline (reference sequence). The DNA of the CDR3 is TGTGCCAGCAGTTTAGTCGGGGACTACGAGCAGTACTTC. This sequence encodes CASSLVGDYEQYF.

The chain carries TRBV11-3 and TRBJ2-7; D unclear. This CDR3 is built from 15 residues. V dropped 1 base and J dropped 2 bases, with 12 bases sitting between them. Germline CDR1 SGHNT, CDR2 YENEEA. CDR3 nucleotide sequence: TGTGCCAGCAGCTTAGTGTCAGGTGCGCCCTACGAGCAGTACTTC. This encodes CASSLVSGAPYEQYF.

This clone occurred once. The chain uses TRBV30 and TRBJ2-2; no definite D call. Trimming stripped 1 base from V and 7 bases from J, with 7 bases between. Germline V CDR1 and CDR2: GTSNPN, SVGIG (reference sequence). The CDR3 consists of 12 residues. The CDR3 DNA reads TGTGCCTGGAGTGACACTGGCGGGGAGCTGTTTTTT. Encoded protein: CAWSDTGGELFF.

The chain employs TRBV15 and TRBJ1-5; 10 nucleotides agree with TRBD1. The CDR3 is 17 amino acids. The ends lost 2 bases at V and 2 bases at J; junction bases unmatched: 6. Germline V lookup: CDR1 LNHNV, CDR2 YYDKDF (reference sequence). The CDR3 coding sequence is TGTGCCACCAGCAGATCCGGGACAGGGGTTGGCAATCAGCCCCAGCATTTT. Its protein is CATSRSGTGVGNQPQHF.

This clone was observed a few times. V is TRBV20-1 and J is TRBJ1-1; maybe TRBD1 (6 bases). Germline loops: CDR1 DFQATT, CDR2 SNEGSKA (reference sequence). There are 11 residues in the CDR3. CDR3 loop: CSTRGDTEAFF. CDR3 sequence (DNA): TGCAGCACGAGGGGGGACACTGAAGCTTTCTTT.

The V call is TRBV7-2, the J call TRBJ2-7, with D possibly TRBD1 on 6 matching bases. This CDR3 has 13 amino acids. With 5 bases removed from V and 7 bases from J, the gap between germline ends came to 15 bases. Germline V lookup: CDR1 SGHTA, CDR2 FQGNSA. For the CDR3, the DNA is TGTGCCAGCAGCGCGCACAGGGTGAGGGAGCAGTACTTC. It encodes CASSAHRVREQYF.

There are a few counts of this clone. The chain links TRBV27 to TRBJ1-2, with 10 bases identical to TRBD1. V dropped 0 bases and J dropped 7; count of bases not matched to a gene: 8. The CDR3 runs 16 residues. Germline CDR1 reads MNHEY; CDR2 reads SMNVEV (reference sequence). Here the CDR3 DNA reads TGTGCCAGCAGTTTATCCTGGACAGGGGGTGGCGGTGGCTACACCTTC. Translation gives CASSLSWTGGGGGYTF.

V gene TRBV29-1 combines with J gene TRBJ1-1, with 8 bases that match TRBD1. V gave up 4 bases and J gave up 1 base; unmatched junction bases: 11. The germline CDR1 and CDR2 sequences are SQVTM and ANQGSEA. This CDR3 is 16 amino acids long. The CDR3 nucleotides read TGCAGCGTTGCAGGGGGCAGGGGGCTAGGGAACACTGAAGCTTTCTTT. It translates to CSVAGGRGLGNTEAFF.

This CDR3 reads CASSYSGIYNEQFF. The CDR3 DNA sequence: TGTGCCAGCAGTTATTCAGGGATTTACAATGAGCAGTTCTTC. This chain links TRBV11-1 with TRBJ2-1, with D perhaps TRBD1 (5 bases). V was pared by 6 bases and J by 4 bases, with 13 bases between. The CDR3 spans 14 residues. Germline V lookup: CDR1 SGHAT, CDR2 FQDESV (reference sequence).

The gene calls are TRBV11-1 and TRBJ2-1; D not resolved. V dropped 5 bases and J dropped 0 bases, with 11 bases sitting between them. Germline CDR1 reads SGHAT; CDR2 reads FQDESV (reference sequence). This CDR3 is built from 15 residues. Written as DNA, the CDR3 is TGTGCCAGCAGCCTCCCCGGTGGCTCCTACAATGAGCAGTTCTTC. Translation: CASSLPGGSYNEQFF.

This CDR3 is CASSPFVGGEYSNQPQHF. The DNA for the CDR3 is TGCGCCAGCAGCCCGTTTGTCGGGGGCGAATATAGCAATCAGCCCCAGCATTTT. This chain uses TRBV4-1 with TRBJ1-5; perhaps TRBD1 as D (6 bases). The CDR3 is 18 residues long. Trimming shortened V by 4 bases and J by 0 bases, and 19 bases separated the two germline ends. Germline lookup yields CDR1 MGHRA and CDR2 YSYEKL.

V gene TRBV6-5 combines with J gene TRBJ2-7; 11 bases line up with TRBD2. This CDR3 contains 14 residues. V shed 7 bases, J shed 1 base, and the junction held 3 bases outside the gene matches. The germline V gene encodes CDR1 MNHEY and CDR2 SVGAGI. The CDR3 DNA reads as TGTGCCAGCAAACTAGCGGGGGCTTCCTACGAGCAGTACTTC. As protein: CASKLAGASYEQYF.

The chain recombines TRBV5-1 with TRBJ2-4; D possibly corresponds to TRBD1 (5 bases). This CDR3 spans 13 amino acids. Germline V gene lookup returns CDR1 SGHRS and CDR2 YFSETQ. The V and J ends lost 4 bases and 8 bases respectively, with 13 bases between them. The DNA of the CDR3 is TGCGCCAGCAGCCGGTCAGGGAAGGACATTCAGTACTTC. Translating it yields CASSRSGKDIQYF.

This chain connects TRBV7-6 to TRBJ2-5; D possibly matches TRBD1 or TRBD2 (6 bases each). The germline gives CDR1 SGHVS, CDR2 FNYEAQ. Trimming removed 5 bases at V and 7 bases at J, with 20 bases between. CDR3 length equals 15 residues. CDR3 nucleotide sequence: TGTGCCAGCAGCCACCTCAAAGGGGGGCCGGGGACCCAGTACTTC. Translating it yields CASSHLKGGPGTQYF.

This chain links TRBV9 with TRBJ1-6, with a weak D call TRBD1 (6 bases). V lost 0 bases and J 8 bases, leaving 12 bases between the germline ends. The CDR3 covers 15 residues. Germline V gene sequence: CDR1 SGDLS, CDR2 YYNGEE. The CDR3 loop is CASSVGGRDDSPLHF. CDR3 in DNA: TGTGCCAGCAGCGTAGGGGGGCGCGACGATTCACCCCTCCACTTT.

This clone was counted a few times. The chain employs TRBV7-2 and TRBJ2-2, with D tentatively TRBD1 (5 bases). Germline V CDR1 and CDR2: SGHTA, FQGNSA. V was clipped by 5 bases and J by 5 bases, with 9 bases between them. The CDR3 sequence is 13 residues long. The CDR3 sequence is CASSPRVTGELFF. The CDR3 DNA sequence: TGTGCCAGCAGCCCCAGGGTAACCGGGGAGCTGTTTTTT.